The present entry profiles one T cell receptor beta chain with its context. As handled by the study authors: It was from reference gene primer amplification that nucleated cell counts were estimated. Only in-frame clones appear in the TCRdb table, and some are missing; sequencing was by immunoSEQ multiplex PCR. The V and J calls and clone size are taken from that table; D and trimming were inferred from the DNA. The profile shows nearly 55,000 clones, approximately 90% of them singletons. This entry comes from a study of blood T cell repertoires in COVID-19. About the research overall: COVID-19 samples collected from the United States, Italy and Spain covered acute and convalescent phases. Sources were T cells, B-cell-depleted T cells, or PBMCs; the material itself was cDNA or gDNA.

CDR1 and CDR2 from the germline V gene are MNHNS and SASEGT. V was shortened by 3 bases and J by 1 base, with 10 bases between the two germline ends. The CDR3 is 15 residues long. This TCR was sampled from a woman aged 60-75 years with active or convalescent COVID-19. The rearrangement joins TRBV6-1 to TRBJ1-5, with a weak D call TRBD1 (5 bases). Sequenced input: peripheral blood. CDR3: CASSEVRVSNQPQHF. The CDR3 coding sequence is TGTGCCAGCAGTGAGGTCAGGGTAAGCAATCAGCCCCAGCATTTT.